One sample yielded the 15 T cell receptor beta chains listed below, sequenced in a study of OX40 agonist ivuxolimab in advanced cancers. The protocol was immunoSEQ multiplex PCR, while the TCRdb copy is restricted to in-frame clones and leaves out a portion. Of some 140,000 clones listed, approximately 90% are singletons. Sequences were derived from CD4+ or CD8+ T cells sorted from blood, sampled in a trial of the OX40 agonist ivuxolimab. These receptors were taken from an adult with an advanced solid tumor such as melanoma, head and neck, liver or kidney cancer.

This chain uses TRBV2 with TRBJ1-5; possible D gene TRBD1, 6 bases. CDR3 size: 15 residues. CDR1 SNHLY and CDR2 FYNNEI come from the germline V gene. The ends were cut back, 4 bases at V and 7 bases at J, with 17 bases in the middle. CDR3 bases: TGTGCCAGCAGTGTTCGGGGGCAGGGACGGCAGCCCCAGCATTTT. Its translation: CASSVRGQGRQPQHF.

The genes are TRBV7-3 and TRBJ2-2; no clear D gene. CDR3 length equals 14 residues. Deletions cut 3 bases from V and 1 base from J, with 6 bases between. The germline V gene has CDR1 SGHTA and CDR2 FQGTGA. In DNA form, the CDR3 reads TGTGCCAGCAGCTTCGACGGGAACACCGGGGAGCTGTTTTTT. Its protein is CASSFDGNTGELFF.

V is TRBV27 and J is TRBJ1-2; D is unresolved. The CDR3 has 12 amino acids. V lost 8 bases to trimming and J lost 0 bases, with 7 bases between them. Germline V lookup: CDR1 MNHEY, CDR2 SMNVEV (reference sequence). The CDR3 sequence is CASASANYGYTF. CDR3 nucleotides: TGTGCCAGCGCATCCGCTAACTATGGCTACACCTTC.

This chain joins TRBV7-3 and TRBJ2-1; D is uncertain. CDR1 SGHTA and CDR2 FQGTGA come from the germline V gene. This CDR3 contains 13 residues. Trimming took 1 base from V and 8 from J, leaving 9 bases between them. The CDR3 DNA reads TGTGCCAGCAGCTTAATGCCCCGCGATGAGCAGTTCTTC. As protein: CASSLMPRDEQFF.

This sequence joins TRBV14 and TRBJ2-3; D is unresolved. Trimming pared 4 bases from V and 4 bases from J, leaving 9 bases between. Germline values: CDR1 SGHDN, CDR2 FVKESK. The CDR3 runs to 13 residues. The CDR3 sequence: CASSPGPADTQYF. The CDR3 region has the DNA TGTGCCAGCAGCCCCGGACCCGCAGATACGCAGTATTTT. Looking up the rest from reference TRBV14 and TRBJ2-3 gives the full variable domain: EAGVTQFPSHSVIEKGQTVTLRCDPISGHDNLYWYRRVMGKEIKFLLHFVKESKQDESGMPNNRFLAERTGGTYSTLKVQPAELEDSGVYFCASSPGPADTQYFGPGTRLTVL.

This clone appeared a single time. The gene calls are TRBV5-6 and TRBJ2-5, with D possibly TRBD2 on 5 matching bases. The germline V and J ends were trimmed by 4 bases and 5 bases, with 15 bases remaining between them. Germline V gene sequence: CDR1 SGHDT, CDR2 YYEEEE. This CDR3 comprises 14 residues. The CDR3 here is CASSLYEGRETQYF. CDR3 DNA sequence: TGTGCCAGCAGCCTATATGAGGGCCGGGAGACCCAGTACTTC.

The genes are TRBV19 and TRBJ1-2; possible D gene TRBD1, 5 bases. V was trimmed by 7 bases and J by 10 bases, leaving 16 bases between them. Germline V gene sequence: CDR1 LNHDA, CDR2 SQIVND (reference sequence). This CDR3 has 12 amino acids. CDR3 amino acids: CASTPRQGPYTF. The CDR3 DNA follows: TGTGCCAGTACACCCCGGCAGGGTCCCTACACCTTC. Combining the CDR3 with reference TRBV19 and TRBJ1-2 gives the whole variable domain DGGITQSPKYLFRKEGQNVTLSCEQNLNHDAMYWYRQDPGQGLRLIYYSQIVNDFQKGDIAEGYSVSREKKESFPLTVTSAQKNPTAFYLCASTPRQGPYTFGSGTRLTVV.

The rearrangement uses TRBV29-1 and TRBJ1-6; D is possibly TRBD1 (5 bases). The CDR3 is made up of 12 amino acids. The V end lost 8 bases, the J end lost 5 bases, and 10 bases lay between the germline ends. The V gene's germline CDR1 is SQVTM and CDR2 ANQGSEA. CDR3 DNA: TGCAGCCTGGGCAGGGATAATTCACCCCTCCACTTT. This encodes CSLGRDNSPLHF.

CDR3 residues: CASSLWGDSNQPQHF. The CDR3, as DNA: TGTGCCAGCAGCTTATGGGGGGATAGCAATCAGCCCCAGCATTTT. The rearrangement joins TRBV5-8 to TRBJ1-5; possible D gene TRBD1, 5 bases. V lost 2 bases, J lost 0 bases, and 9 bases lay in between. The CDR3 length is 15 residues. Germline assignment: CDR1 SGHTS and CDR2 YDEGEE.

The chain carries TRBV11-2 and TRBJ2-7; D remains ambiguous. Deletions cut 1 base from V and 3 bases from J, with 10 bases between. This CDR3 spans 14 amino acids. Germline V gene sequence: CDR1 SGHAT, CDR2 FQNNGV. In nucleotides, the CDR3 is TGTGCCAGCAGCTTAGGCGACACATACTACGAGCAGTACTTC. Residues: CASSLGDTYYEQYF.

This clone has a count of ten or more. The CDR3 DNA is TGTGCCAGTAGTGTGCCCCAGGGTTGGCCCAATGAGCAGTTCTTC. Amino acid sequence: CASSVPQGWPNEQFF. The V and J genes are TRBV19 and TRBJ2-1, with a possible D match to TRBD1 (5 bases). V gave up 5 bases and J gave up 6 bases, with 17 bases separating them. This CDR3 is built from 15 residues. Per the germline V gene, CDR1 is LNHDA and CDR2 is SQIVND (reference sequence).

For the CDR3, the DNA is TGTGCCAGCAGACCAATAGGGACTACCTACAATGAGCAGTTCTTC. As protein: CASRPIGTTYNEQFF. The V and J genes are TRBV6-6 and TRBJ2-1, with 7 nucleotides matching TRBD2. The CDR3 extends over 15 amino acids. V shed 6 bases and J 2 bases; nucleotides not matched to a gene: 7. CDR1 and CDR2 from the germline V gene are MNHNY and SVGAGI (reference sequence).

The table lists this clone with a few counts. This chain connects TRBV28 to TRBJ2-7, with 16 bases that match TRBD2. Germline V gene sequence: CDR1 MDHEN, CDR2 SYDVKM. The trim removed 7 bases at V and 7 bases at J, leaving 7 bases unmatched. This CDR3 has 15 amino acids. The CDR3 region has the DNA TGTGCCAGCAAGGGACTAGCGGGAGGGCCGGGGGAGCAGTACTTC. Translated, it gives CASKGLAGGPGEQYF.

The V call is TRBV19, the J call TRBJ2-6, with D possibly being TRBD2 (6 bases). V shed 5 bases and J shed 11 bases, with 10 bases lying between them. Germline CDR1 and CDR2: LNHDA and SQIVND (reference sequence). This CDR3 spans 12 amino acids. The CDR3 DNA follows: TGTGCCAGTAGTCAACAGCGGGACGTCCTGACTTTC. Its protein is CASSQQRDVLTF.

J is TRBJ2-7 and V is TRBV4-3; the match to TRBD1 covers 8 bases. With 2 bases clipped from V and 2 bases from J, the junction kept 8 bases outside the gene matches. Per germline, CDR1 LGHNA and CDR2 YSLEER. The length of the CDR3 is 16 residues. CDR3 sequence reads: CASSQIRSGQAYEQYF. In DNA, the CDR3 is TGCGCCAGCAGCCAAATAAGGTCGGGACAGGCCTACGAGCAGTACTTC.